Below are 27 T cell receptor beta chains sequenced from a single sample in a study of cytomegalovirus exposure and HLA in healthy donors. In the PCR, 60 Vbeta and 13 Jbeta primers were used. Sequencing used immunoSEQ multiplex PCR; TCRdb keeps in-frame clones, though not all of them. The sample comprises 90,000 or so clones, roughly 80% of which are singletons, and around 3.7% rests with the top ten. The sequenced sample consisted of PBMCs. The receptors shown here come from a man aged 30 to 45 in good health and CMV-seropositive.

The table lists this clone with a few counts. Other nucleotide sequences from this sample produce the same CDR3. The chain employs TRBV5-1 and TRBJ1-1; 7 bases align to TRBD1. CDR3 length equals 14 residues. Trimming removed 0 bases from V and 5 bases from J; junction bases left unmatched: 4. The germline V gene encodes CDR1 SGHRS and CDR2 YFSETQ. The CDR3 sequence is CASSLEGANTEAFF. The CDR3, as DNA: TGCGCCAGCAGCTTGGAGGGGGCGAATACTGAAGCTTTCTTT.

This chain links TRBV5-1 with TRBJ1-1; 12 positions match TRBD1. The CDR3 contains 16 residues. The junction had 9 bases not matched to a gene; V was cut back by 4 bases and J by 5 bases. Germline V gives CDR1 SGHRS, CDR2 YFSETQ. Here the CDR3 DNA reads TGCGCCAGCAGCGTCCCGGGACAGGGGGCGAATACTGAAGCTTTCTTT. Its translation is CASSVPGQGANTEAFF.

This chain joins TRBV28 and TRBJ1-3; 8 nucleotides align to TRBD1. Germline V gene data show CDR1 as MDHEN and CDR2 as SYDVKM. The CDR3 totals 16 residues. V lost 5 bases and J lost 2; bases outside the gene matches: 8. The CDR3 nucleotides are TGTGCCAGCAGTCCCGACAGGGGAGGGACTGGAAACACCATATATTTT. Its protein is CASSPDRGGTGNTIYF.

The rearrangement uses TRBV10-3 and TRBJ2-5; no definite D call. Trimming removed 3 bases from V and 5 bases from J, with 4 bases in between. The CDR3 covers 11 residues. Germline V gene data show CDR1 as ENHRY and CDR2 as SYGVKD. CDR3 nucleotides: TGTGCCATCAGTGACCCGGAGACCCAGTACTTC. This codes for CAISDPETQYF.

The chain employs TRBV5-1 and TRBJ2-5, with a possible D match to TRBD1 (5 bases). Germline CDR1 reads SGHRS; CDR2 reads YFSETQ. Trimming stripped 5 bases from V and 5 bases from J, with 13 bases between. This CDR3 is 13 amino acids long. DNA of the CDR3: TGCGCCAGCAGGGACAATAACAGGGAGACCCAGTACTTC. Its translation is CASRDNNRETQYF.

The CDR3 DNA reads TGTGCCAGCAGTGACAGGGTAGCTGGGGCCAACGTCCTGACTTTC. It is translated as CASSDRVAGANVLTF. V and J are TRBV6-1 and TRBJ2-6, with D possibly matching TRBD1 (5 bases). Trimming removed 3 bases from V and 2 bases from J, with 8 bases in between. This CDR3 is 15 amino acids long. The germline gives CDR1 MNHNS, CDR2 SASEGT.

The chain links TRBV28 to TRBJ2-3, with 8 bases matching TRBD2. V dropped 5 bases and J dropped 6; count of bases not matched to a gene: 7. This CDR3 contains 14 residues. Germline V gene lookup returns CDR1 MDHEN and CDR2 SYDVKM. The CDR3 here is CASSVLAEGDTQYF. Here the CDR3 DNA reads TGTGCCAGCAGTGTACTAGCGGAGGGCGATACGCAGTATTTT.

J is TRBJ2-3 and V is TRBV18, with a possible D match to TRBD2 (5 bases). There are 14 residues in the CDR3. Germline-derived CDR1 and CDR2 are KGHSH and LQKENI. Trimming cost V 3 bases and J 3 bases, with 10 bases left between them. CDR3 nucleotides: TGTGCCAGCTCACCGCCTGGACTTACAGATACGCAGTATTTT. This sequence encodes CASSPPGLTDTQYF.

The chain has TRBV27 and TRBJ1-2, with TRBD1 matching 7 bases. This CDR3 has 14 amino acids. V dropped 7 bases and J dropped 2; count of bases not matched to a gene: 7. The V gene's germline CDR1 is MNHEY and CDR2 SMNVEV (reference sequence). The CDR3 DNA reads TGTGCCAGCACCCCTATGGGACAGAACTATGGCTACACCTTC. This translates into CASTPMGQNYGYTF.

V usage is TRBV5-1 and J usage is TRBJ2-6; maybe TRBD1 (5 bases). Germline CDR1 reads SGHRS; CDR2 reads YFSETQ. Trimming took off 0 bases at V and 0 bases at J, with 16 bases between the two ends. The CDR3 sequence is 19 residues long. The DNA for the CDR3 is TGCGCCAGCAGCTTGGCGATTGCAGGGCTCCCCTCTGGGGCCAACGTCCTGACTTTC. Amino acid sequence: CASSLAIAGLPSGANVLTF.

This clone was counted a single time. The chain is built from TRBV27 and TRBJ2-1; tentative D call: TRBD2 (5 bases). Trimming pared 2 bases from V and 4 bases from J, leaving 12 bases between. Germline CDR1 is MNHEY and CDR2 is SMNVEV (reference sequence). The CDR3 consists of 15 residues. CDR3 nucleotide sequence: TGTGCCAGCAGTTTACGAGGGAACCCTTACAATGAGCAGTTCTTC. This sequence encodes CASSLRGNPYNEQFF.

This chain links TRBV9 with TRBJ1-2; the D gene is possibly TRBD1 (6 bases). Germline values: CDR1 SGDLS, CDR2 YYNGEE. CDR3 size: 13 residues. V lost 1 base to trimming and J lost 3 bases, with 7 bases between them. The CDR3: CASSVRQDYGYTF. CDR3 sequence (DNA): TGTGCCAGCAGCGTACGACAGGACTATGGCTACACCTTC.

The CDR3 reads CASSMSAASSYEQYF. In nucleotides, the CDR3 is TGTGCCAGTAGTATGTCGGCGGCGAGCTCCTACGAGCAGTACTTC. V and J are TRBV19 and TRBJ2-7; D is ambiguous. Trimming left V 3 bases short and J 0 bases short, with 12 bases between. This CDR3 contains 15 residues. Germline CDR1 reads LNHDA; CDR2 reads SQIVND (reference sequence).

This chain uses TRBV28 with TRBJ2-5, with 8 bases fitting TRBD1. This CDR3 has 14 residues. Germline V gene lookup returns CDR1 MDHEN and CDR2 SYDVKM. V lost 6 bases and J lost 1; bases outside the gene matches: 4. In nucleotides, the CDR3 is TGTGCCAGCAGGGTACAGGGGGGCCAAGAGACCCAGTACTTC. Its translation is CASRVQGGQETQYF.

The V call is TRBV27, the J call TRBJ2-1; 7 bases agree with TRBD2. This CDR3 has 16 residues. Unmatched junction bases numbered 10, after V lost 2 bases and J lost 6 bases. Looked up from germline, CDR1 is MNHEY and CDR2 is SMNVEV (reference sequence). This chain's CDR3 is CASSLEWRETFNEQFF. The CDR3, as DNA: TGTGCCAGCAGTTTAGAATGGCGGGAGACCTTCAATGAGCAGTTCTTC.

The V and J genes are TRBV21-1 and TRBJ2-1; TRBD2 is taken as the D call from the table, unchecked against the DNA. TRBV21-1 is assigned pseudogene status. The CDR3 length is 20 residues. CDR3 residues: CASSKGEAPPEKSSYNEQFF. The CDR3 DNA sequence: TGTGCCAGCAGCAAAGGGGAGGCCCCCCCGGAAAAGAGCTCCTACAATGAGCAGTTCTTC.

The DNA of the CDR3 is TGTGCCAGCAGTTTAGCGGGGGGCGCGACCGGGGAGCTGTTTTTT. Protein: CASSLAGGATGELFF. The chain uses TRBV28 and TRBJ2-2; 8 nucleotides agree with TRBD2. The ends lost 2 bases at V and 5 bases at J; junction bases unmatched: 4. Germline CDR1 and CDR2: MDHEN and SYDVKM. The length of the CDR3 is 15 residues. The variable domain in full, completed from reference TRBV28 and TRBJ2-2, reads DVKVTQSSRYLVKRTGEKVFLECVQDMDHENMFWYRQDPGLGLRLIYFSYDVKMKEKGDIPEGYSVSREKKERFSLILESASTNQTSMYLCASSLAGGATGELFFGEGSRLTVL.

The chain uses TRBV25-1 and TRBJ1-1, with TRBD1 matching over 8 bases. J lost 6 bases, V lost 5 bases, and 8 bases had no gene match. CDR3 length: 14 residues. CDR1 and CDR2 (germline): MGHDK, SYGVNS. CDR3: CASSKDRAGAEAFF. CDR3 sequence (DNA): TGTGCCAGCAGTAAGGACAGGGCGGGAGCTGAAGCTTTCTTT.

This clone occurred once. This chain joins TRBV7-2 and TRBJ2-7, with D maybe TRBD2 (6 bases). The CDR3 is made up of 16 amino acids. V dropped 2 bases and J dropped 2 bases, with 16 bases sitting between them. In germline, CDR1 is SGHTA, CDR2 FQGNSA. CDR3 in DNA: TGTGCCAGCAGCTTATTGGGGGTTGGGACTCCCTACGAGCAGTACTTC. This encodes CASSLLGVGTPYEQYF.

The chain joins TRBV28 to TRBJ1-4; TRBD1 aligns across 7 bases. CDR1 and CDR2 (germline): MDHEN, SYDVKM. The J segment lost 0 bases and the V segment lost 4 bases, leaving 5 bases of the junction unmatched. The CDR3 runs 16 residues. As DNA, the CDR3 is TGTGCCAGCAGTTGGGGACAGTTTACAACTAATGAAAAACTGTTTTTT. It translates to CASSWGQFTTNEKLFF.

The chain employs TRBV25-1 and TRBJ1-5, with 7 bases that match TRBD1. Germline V gene data show CDR1 as MGHDK and CDR2 as SYGVNS. The V gene end was trimmed by 4 bases and the J gene end by 3 bases; junction bases not matched to a gene: 3. The CDR3 sequence is 14 residues long. This CDR3 is CASSGDRDNQPQHF. The CDR3 bases are TGTGCCAGCAGTGGAGACAGGGACAATCAGCCCCAGCATTTT.

Here the CDR3 reads CASSEMSGGSYEQYF. The CDR3 nucleotides are TGTGCCAGCAGTGAAATGTCAGGGGGATCCTACGAGCAGTACTTC. The chain uses TRBV2 and TRBJ2-7, with 7 bases matching TRBD1. Trimming took 2 bases from V and 1 from J; bases not matched to a gene: 5. Per the germline V gene, CDR1 is SNHLY and CDR2 is FYNNEI. CDR3 length: 15 residues.

V gene TRBV4-3 combines with J gene TRBJ2-1; 10 bases map to TRBD2. Looked up from germline, CDR1 is LGHNA and CDR2 is YSLEER. CDR3 length equals 18 residues. V was clipped by 0 bases and J by 0 bases; unmatched bases: 5. Here the CDR3 DNA reads TGCGCCAGCAGCCAAGAAACGACTAGCGGGTTCTCCTACAATGAGCAGTTCTTC. Protein sequence: CASSQETTSGFSYNEQFF.

The chain has TRBV7-9 and TRBJ2-5; perhaps TRBD2 as D (6 bases). Trimming took off 5 bases at V and 11 bases at J, with 15 bases between the two ends. The CDR3 totals 12 residues. Germline values: CDR1 SEHNR, CDR2 FQNEAQ (reference sequence). CDR3 residues: CASSQGTGEQYF. DNA for the CDR3: TGTGCCAGCAGCCAGGGAACGGGGGAGCAGTACTTC.

This rearrangement joins TRBV7-2 to TRBJ2-3, with 7 bases that match TRBD1. With V trimmed by 3 bases and J by 3 bases, 6 bases remained unmatched. This CDR3 is built from 15 residues. CDR1 SGHTA and CDR2 FQGNSA come from the germline V gene. The CDR3 loop reads CASSLTGRKTDTQYF. CDR3 sequence (DNA): TGTGCCAGCAGCTTGACAGGGCGAAAGACAGATACGCAGTATTTT.

This clone was seen a few times. CDR3: CASSFSQGATDTQYF. The CDR3, as DNA: TGTGCCAGCAGTTTCTCACAGGGGGCCACAGATACGCAGTATTTT. The chain couples TRBV28 to TRBJ2-3; 9 nucleotides line up with TRBD1. After removal of 3 bases from V and 2 bases from J, the junction contained 3 bases not matched to a gene. CDR1 and CDR2 from the germline V gene are MDHEN and SYDVKM. There are 15 residues in the CDR3.

The chain is built from TRBV18 and TRBJ2-1; 8 bases match TRBD2. The germline gives CDR1 KGHSH, CDR2 LQKENI. This CDR3 is 16 amino acids long. Trimming took 2 bases from V and 6 from J; bases not matched to a gene: 9. The CDR3 spells CASSPYIGGGTNEQFF. The CDR3 coding sequence is TGTGCCAGCTCACCATATATAGGCGGGGGGACCAATGAGCAGTTCTTC.